This TCR beta chain appears in the sequencing data of a study of T cell responses to AZD1222 COVID-19 vaccine. Combined were second doses at about 4 or about 12 weeks. Sequenced by immunoSEQ multiplex PCR; TCRdb stores in-frame clones only, minus some. The sample has some 58,000 clones; about 80% are singletons. This clone was detected only once. Germline CDR1 reads SGHRS; CDR2 reads YFSETQ. This CDR3 is 11 amino acids long. Between the trimmed V and J ends, which lost 5 bases and 6 bases, there was a span of 6 bases. The clonotype originates from an adult who received the AZD1222 COVID-19 vaccine. This material consisted of peripheral blood, taken 28 days after the second AZD1222 dose. V and J are TRBV5-1 and TRBJ2-1; D unresolved. The CDR3 DNA is TGCGCCAGCAGGGCAGGCAATGAGCAGTTCTTC. Protein product: CASRAGNEQFF.